The TCR beta chain described here comes from a study of blood T cell repertoires in COVID-19. Study information: From the United States, Italy and Spain came samples of acute and convalescent COVID-19. PBMCs, B-cell-depleted T cells, or T cells provided the cDNA or gDNA that made up the material.

The germline CDR1 and CDR2 sequences are SGHNT and YYREEE (reference sequence). V gave up 5 bases and J gave up 2 bases; unmatched junction bases: 8. This CDR3 spans 15 amino acids. This clone was seen more than once but under ten times. Per the original data handling: Counts of nucleated cells, estimated from reference gene primer amplification, were obtained. Data came from immunoSEQ multiplex PCR; TCRdb stores just in-frame clones and leaves some out. Clone size and the V and J calls come from that table; the DNA yielded D and trimming. The sample consists of about 240,000 clones, 82% of them appearing once.

The V and J genes are TRBV5-4 and TRBJ2-7, with 9 bases identical to TRBD1. Source material: peripheral blood. This receptor was obtained from an older woman with active or convalescent COVID-19. This CDR3 is CASSLGQGKTYEQYF. CDR3 coding DNA: TGTGCCAGCAGTCTAGGACAGGGGAAAACCTACGAGCAGTACTTC.